This entry lists 28 T cell receptor beta chains sequenced from one sample in a study of shared clonotypes between healthy human individuals. Repertoires were generated with immunoSEQ multiplex PCR, while TCRdb's copy carries only in-frame clones and drops some. The sample consists of more than 500,000 clones, roughly 95% of them appearing once. Sequences were obtained from naive CD4+ T cells sorted from blood. Specified subset: CD45RA+ positively selected. All receptors derive from a woman aged 30 to 39 in good health.

The chain is built from TRBV28 and TRBJ2-7, with 7 bases matching TRBD1. CDR3 size: 14 residues. The germline V gene has CDR1 MDHEN and CDR2 SYDVKM. Trimming removed 9 bases from V and 2 bases from J; junction bases left unmatched: 10. The CDR3 region has the DNA TGTGCCAGTTTAGACGGGACAGTTACCTACGAGCAGTACTTC. Its protein product is CASLDGTVTYEQYF.

CDR3 nucleotide sequence: TGTGCCAGCAGCTTATCAGGGGCCTCCTACGAGCAGTACTTC. Protein: CASSLSGASYEQYF. The chain is built from TRBV13 and TRBJ2-7; the D gene is possibly TRBD1 (6 bases). V lost 2 bases and J lost 0, with 8 bases in between. The CDR3 is 14 residues long. CDR1 PRHDT and CDR2 FYEKMQ come from the germline V gene (reference sequence).

The CDR3 region is CASSTLASGHTGELFF. The CDR3 bases are TGTGCCAGTAGTACCCTCGCATCGGGGCACACCGGGGAGCTGTTTTTT. The chain employs TRBV19 and TRBJ2-2; D assignment may be TRBD1 or TRBD2 (5 bases each). V gave up 4 bases and J gave up 3 bases, with 15 bases separating them. The CDR3 runs 16 residues. Germline CDR1 and CDR2: LNHDA and SQIVND (reference sequence).

The chain uses TRBV5-5 and TRBJ1-2, with D possibly matching TRBD1 (5 bases). The CDR3 runs 16 residues. CDR1 and CDR2 from the germline V gene are SGHKS and YYEKEE (reference sequence). V dropped 0 bases and J dropped 2 bases, with 14 bases sitting between them. This CDR3 is CASSLVRDWENYGYTF. DNA for the CDR3: TGTGCCAGCAGCTTGGTCCGGGACTGGGAGAACTATGGCTACACCTTC.

The chain is built from TRBV29-1 and TRBJ1-1; possible D gene TRBD1, 6 bases. The germline V and J ends were trimmed by 7 bases and 11 bases, with 17 bases remaining between them. This CDR3 spans 11 amino acids. Per the germline V gene, CDR1 is SQVTM and CDR2 is ANQGSEA. The CDR3 bases are TGCAGCGCGGACAAACAGGGATCGGCTTTCTTT. Protein sequence: CSADKQGSAFF. The full variable domain, completed using reference TRBV29-1 and TRBJ1-1, is SAVISQKPSRDICQRGTSLTIQCQVDSQVTMMFWYRQQPGQSLTLIATANQGSEATYESGFVIDKFPISRPNLTFSTLTVSNMSPEDSSIYLCSADKQGSAFFGQGTRLTVV.

The chain carries TRBV5-1 and TRBJ1-1; no clear D. V lost 4 bases and J 6 bases, leaving 13 bases between the germline ends. This CDR3 is 13 amino acids long. Germline V gene lookup returns CDR1 SGHRS and CDR2 YFSETQ. The CDR3 is CASSPSEDAEAFF. DNA for the CDR3: TGCGCCAGCAGCCCATCGGAGGATGCTGAAGCTTTCTTT. The full variable domain, rest sourced from reference TRBV5-1 and TRBJ1-1, is KAGVTQTPRYLIKTRGQQVTLSCSPISGHRSVSWYQQTPGQGLQFLFEYFSETQRNKGNFPGRFSGRQFSNSRSEMNVSTLELGDSALYLCASSPSEDAEAFFGQGTRLTVV.

This clone was picked up one time. The chain combines TRBV5-4 with TRBJ2-1, with D perhaps matching TRBD2 (5 bases). CDR1 and CDR2 (germline): SGHNT, YYREEE (reference sequence). V was pared by 4 bases and J by 2 bases, with 7 bases between. This CDR3 region has 13 residues. This CDR3 reads CASSPGTYNEQFF. DNA of the CDR3: TGTGCCAGCAGCCCGGGGACCTACAATGAGCAGTTCTTC.

The J gene is TRBJ2-5, the V gene TRBV9; the match to TRBD2 covers 8 bases. Per the germline V gene, CDR1 is SGDLS and CDR2 is YYNGEE. The CDR3 totals 17 residues. V lost 4 bases to trimming and J lost 5 bases; unmatched junction nucleotides: 16. In DNA, the CDR3 is TGTGCCAGCAGCCGGGAGGGAGCAGGGTTGAGTGTGGAGACCCAGTACTTC. Translated, it gives CASSREGAGLSVETQYF.

The rearrangement uses TRBV25-1 and TRBJ2-7; possibly TRBD1 or TRBD2 for D (5 bases each). The germline gives CDR1 MGHDK, CDR2 SYGVNS. CDR3 length: 14 amino acids. Trimming took 3 bases from V and 4 from J, leaving 13 bases between them. The CDR3 region has the DNA TGTGCCAGCAGTGACCGGGACCTTCCTTACGAGCAGTACTTC. This codes for CASSDRDLPYEQYF.

The J gene is TRBJ2-3, the V gene TRBV19, with a tentative D call TRBD2 (6 bases). Trimming shortened V by 5 bases and J by 1 base, and 16 bases separated the two germline ends. This CDR3 has 16 amino acids. The germline V gene encodes CDR1 LNHDA and CDR2 SQIVND (reference sequence). In nucleotides, the CDR3 is TGTGCCAGTAGTCCCGTCCTCCGGAGGGGCACAGATACGCAGTATTTT. As protein: CASSPVLRRGTDTQYF. The entire variable domain, with the rest obtained from reference TRBV19 and TRBJ2-3, is as follows: DGGITQSPKYLFRKEGQNVTLSCEQNLNHDAMYWYRQDPGQGLRLIYYSQIVNDFQKGDIAEGYSVSREKKESFPLTVTSAQKNPTAFYLCASSPVLRRGTDTQYFGPGTRLTVL.

The V gene is TRBV29-1, the J gene TRBJ2-5; 7 nucleotides line up with TRBD2. Germline V gives CDR1 SQVTM, CDR2 ANQGSEA. The trim removed 6 bases at V and 5 bases at J, leaving 9 bases unmatched. This CDR3 contains 13 residues. The CDR3 nucleotides are TGCAGCGTGACCCGGGGGGAGGGCGAGACCCAGTACTTC. Encoded protein: CSVTRGEGETQYF.

The chain has TRBV28 and TRBJ2-4, with TRBD2 as a possible D gene (7 bases). Looked up from germline, CDR1 is MDHEN and CDR2 is SYDVKM. The CDR3 consists of 15 residues. V was trimmed by 7 bases and J by 5 bases, leaving 18 bases between them. CDR3: CASTLRGPGQNIQYF. DNA of the CDR3: TGTGCCAGCACCTTGCGGGGGCCGGGACAAAACATTCAGTACTTC.

The chain carries TRBV9 and TRBJ2-7; D unresolved. The CDR3 runs 13 residues. The germline V gene has CDR1 SGDLS and CDR2 YYNGEE. V was shortened by 1 base and J by 7 bases, with 12 bases between the two germline ends. The CDR3 DNA reads as TGTGCCAGCAGCGTATCCCCCCTCGTTGAGCAGTACTTC. This sequence encodes CASSVSPLVEQYF.

The genes are TRBV6-5 and TRBJ2-7; tentative D call: TRBD1 (8 bases). The CDR3 contains 14 residues. Germline V lookup: CDR1 MNHEY, CDR2 SVGAGI. V lost 4 bases and J 4 bases, leaving 14 bases between the germline ends. For the CDR3, the DNA is TGTGCCAGCAGTTTCGGACAGGGAGGGTACGAGCAGTACTTC. Translated, it gives CASSFGQGGYEQYF.

The V call is TRBV5-1, the J call TRBJ2-1; a possible D gene is TRBD1 (5 bases). The V gene's germline CDR1 is SGHRS and CDR2 YFSETQ. This CDR3 is built from 16 residues. V lost 0 bases and J lost 8, with 18 bases in between. CDR3 sequence reads: CASSLVWEGKGDEQFF. The CDR3 DNA reads TGCGCCAGCAGCTTGGTTTGGGAAGGGAAAGGGGATGAGCAGTTCTTC. Supplemented by reference TRBV5-1 and TRBJ2-1, the full variable domain reads KAGVTQTPRYLIKTRGQQVTLSCSPISGHRSVSWYQQTPGQGLQFLFEYFSETQRNKGNFPGRFSGRQFSNSRSEMNVSTLELGDSALYLCASSLVWEGKGDEQFFGPGTRLTVL.

The rearrangement joins TRBV28 to TRBJ2-7, with 9 bases matching TRBD2. V shed 2 bases and J 3 bases; nucleotides not matched to a gene: 5. CDR3 length: 15 residues. Germline lookup yields CDR1 MDHEN and CDR2 SYDVKM. CDR3 sequence: CASSLAGGPDYEQYF. The CDR3 nucleotides read TGTGCCAGCAGTTTAGCGGGAGGGCCAGACTACGAGCAGTACTTC.

The chain carries TRBV11-2 and TRBJ2-7; D may be TRBD2 (5 bases). Germline V gene sequence: CDR1 SGHAT, CDR2 FQNNGV. V shed 0 bases and J shed 3 bases, with 15 bases lying between them. The CDR3 has 16 amino acids. The DNA of the CDR3 is TGTGCCAGCAGCTTAGATAGGGAGACGGGATTCTACGAGCAGTACTTC. Translating gives CASSLDRETGFYEQYF.

In its sample, this clone was seen a few times. The chain employs TRBV10-1 and TRBJ2-7; D gene ambiguous. The V gene's germline CDR1 is WNHNN and CDR2 SYGVQD (reference sequence). The ends were cut back, 3 bases at V and 2 bases at J, with 8 bases in the middle. The CDR3 is made up of 13 amino acids. DNA of the CDR3: TGCGCCAGCAGTGATCCAGGAACCTACGAGCAGTACTTC. It codes for CASSDPGTYEQYF.

This chain links TRBV2 with TRBJ2-7; D is possibly TRBD1 (5 bases). Per the germline V gene, CDR1 is SNHLY and CDR2 is FYNNEI. The CDR3 is 13 residues long. V lost 3 bases to trimming and J lost 3 bases, with 9 bases between them. DNA of the CDR3: TGTGCCAGCAGTGACAGGGAAATCTACGAGCAGTACTTC. The encoded protein is CASSDREIYEQYF.

V is TRBV15 and J is TRBJ1-1, with 7 positions matching TRBD1. The CDR3 spans 16 residues. Trimming removed 4 bases from V and 0 bases from J; junction bases left unmatched: 8. CDR1 and CDR2 from the germline V gene are LNHNV and YYDKDF (reference sequence). CDR3 region: CATSIRDSLMNTEAFF. The CDR3 DNA follows: TGTGCCACCAGCATCCGGGACAGTCTTATGAACACTGAAGCTTTCTTT.

This sequence joins TRBV28 and TRBJ2-7; TRBD2 matches 8 bases. The germline gives CDR1 MDHEN, CDR2 SYDVKM. V gave up 8 bases and J gave up 4 bases; unmatched junction bases: 16. The CDR3 spans 16 residues. CDR3 amino acids: CASPPLGGTREYEQYF. The DNA of the CDR3 is TGTGCCAGCCCTCCACTGGGCGGGACTAGGGAGTACGAGCAGTACTTC.

This chain uses TRBV11-2 with TRBJ1-1, with TRBD1 matching 7 bases. CDR1 and CDR2 (germline): SGHAT, FQNNGV. J lost 7 bases, V lost 0 bases, and 8 bases had no gene match. CDR3 length equals 15 residues. The CDR3 DNA sequence: TGTGCCAGCAGCTTAGACTGGACAGGAAATTTTGAAGCTTTCTTT. This gives the protein CASSLDWTGNFEAFF.

The chain is built from TRBV11-2 and TRBJ2-7; 7 bases match TRBD2. The V gene's germline CDR1 is SGHAT and CDR2 FQNNGV. The junction had 22 bases not matched to a gene; V was cut back by 5 bases and J by 9 bases. The CDR3 is 17 amino acids. In DNA form, the CDR3 reads TGTGCCAGCAGCCCCCCCCAGGGTTGGGGACTAAGTCGGGGGCAGTACTTC. Translating it yields CASSPPQGWGLSRGQYF. The whole variable domain, remainder taken from reference TRBV11-2 and TRBJ2-7, is EAGVAQSPRYKIIEKRQSVAFWCNPISGHATLYWYQQILGQGPKLLIQFQNNGVVDDSQLPKDRFSAERLKGVDSTLKIQPAKLEDSAVYLCASSPPQGWGLSRGQYFGPGTRLTVT.

This chain joins TRBV11-2 and TRBJ1-5; D unresolved. The CDR3 sequence is 14 residues long. Germline CDR1 reads SGHAT; CDR2 reads FQNNGV. Trimming stripped 0 bases from V and 4 bases from J, with 7 bases between. CDR3 nucleotides: TGTGCCAGCAGCTTAGATCTAGGGAATCAGCCCCAGCATTTT. Its translation is CASSLDLGNQPQHF.

The chain is built from TRBV12-5 and TRBJ1-1, with D hard to call. CDR3 length: 16 residues. V was clipped by 0 bases and J by 2 bases, with 13 bases between them. Germline-derived CDR1 and CDR2 are LGHNT and FRNRAP. CDR3 residues: CASGLVRGDGNTEAFF. Here the CDR3 DNA reads TGTGCTAGTGGTTTGGTCCGCGGTGATGGTAACACTGAAGCTTTCTTT.

The genes are TRBV18 and TRBJ2-1, with D possibly being TRBD1 (6 bases). Trimming took off 0 bases at V and 4 bases at J, with 25 bases between the two ends. Germline V lookup: CDR1 KGHSH, CDR2 LQKENI. This CDR3 contains 20 residues. The CDR3 DNA sequence: TGTGCCAGCTCACCACCCGGTGAGGCAGGGGACAATAGGGGATACAATGAGCAGTTCTTC. The encoded protein is CASSPPGEAGDNRGYNEQFF.

This chain connects TRBV20-1 to TRBJ1-1; 11 bases align to TRBD1. CDR3 length equals 11 residues. J lost 10 bases, V lost 3 bases, and 1 base had no gene match. Per germline, CDR1 DFQATT and CDR2 SNEGSKA (reference sequence). The CDR3 bases are TGCAGTGCTAGGGGGACAGGGGGAGCTTTCTTT. Translating it yields CSARGTGGAFF.

This chain connects TRBV10-1 to TRBJ1-5; TRBD1 might be the D (5 bases). V lost 9 bases to trimming and J lost 3 bases, with 12 bases between them. Per the germline V gene, CDR1 is WNHNN and CDR2 is SYGVQD (reference sequence). The CDR3 has 13 amino acids. The CDR3 sequence: CASSPGANQPQHF. As DNA, the CDR3 is TGCGCCAGTTCTCCCGGGGCCAATCAGCCCCAGCATTTT.